The 22 T cell receptor beta chains listed next were all sequenced from one sample in a study of blood T cell repertoires in COVID-19. Libraries were prepared by immunoSEQ multiplex PCR; TCRdb keeps only in-frame clonotypes and omits some of them. Of 180,000 or so clones listed, over 75% were seen once; the top ten hold approximately 1.2%. The sample comprised peripheral blood. All receptors come from a man in his sixties who had recovered from COVID-19.

V usage is TRBV2 and J usage is TRBJ1-2, with 8 nucleotides matching TRBD1. Germline CDR1 and CDR2: SNHLY and FYNNEI. The CDR3 loop spans 12 amino acids. V gave up 7 bases and J gave up 6 bases; unmatched junction bases: 4. The CDR3 nucleotides read TGTGCCAGCAAGGCAGGGGGCGATGGCTACACCTTC. Its protein product is CASKAGGDGYTF.

This chain connects TRBV9 to TRBJ2-6, with D possibly matching TRBD1 (5 bases). CDR3 size: 17 residues. Germline V gene data show CDR1 as SGDLS and CDR2 as YYNGEE. V lost 3 bases and J 4 bases, leaving 17 bases between the germline ends. The CDR3 region is CASSADPTDSGANVLTF. The CDR3 DNA sequence: TGTGCCAGCAGCGCAGACCCGACAGATTCCGGGGCCAACGTCCTGACTTTC.

The chain employs TRBV5-3 and TRBJ2-3; possibly TRBD1 for D (6 bases). TRBV5-3 belongs to the ORF category, with a function that is uncertain. This CDR3 region has 22 residues. The V gene lost 3 bases and the J gene lost 0 bases, with 32 bases spanning the gap. CDR3 amino acids: CARSCPIGAPRRPGHSTDTQYF. CDR3 nucleotide sequence: TGTGCCAGAAGCTGTCCGATTGGGGCGCCAAGACGGCCGGGACATAGCACAGATACGCAGTATTTT.

The chain has TRBV6-5 and TRBJ2-7, with 8 bases fitting TRBD1. With 5 bases clipped from V and 1 base from J, the junction kept 4 bases outside the gene matches. The CDR3 sequence is 14 residues long. The germline CDR1 and CDR2 sequences are MNHEY and SVGAGI. This CDR3 is CASSRTGGSYEQYF. The DNA of the CDR3 is TGTGCCAGCAGTCGAACAGGGGGGTCCTACGAGCAGTACTTC.

The chain employs TRBV2 and TRBJ2-6; 7 bases match TRBD2. The germline gives CDR1 SNHLY, CDR2 FYNNEI. V gave up 10 bases and J gave up 0 bases; unmatched junction bases: 9. The CDR3 totals 16 residues. This chain's CDR3 is CATPRESFSGANVLTF. DNA of the CDR3: TGTGCCACCCCGCGGGAGTCTTTCTCTGGGGCCAACGTCCTGACTTTC.

The chain combines TRBV3-1 (or the pseudogene TRBV3-2) with TRBJ1-5; D ambiguous. The CDR3 runs 15 residues. Between the trimmed V and J ends, which lost 1 base and 7 bases, there was a span of 14 bases. The germline V gene has CDR1 LGHDT and CDR2 YNNKEL (reference sequence). CDR3 sequence reads: CASSQGKSSGQPQHF. CDR3 coding DNA: TGTGCCAGCAGCCAAGGGAAATCGTCCGGGCAGCCCCAGCATTTT.

J is TRBJ2-2 and V is TRBV9; 9 bases fit TRBD2. V shed 0 bases and J 5 bases; nucleotides not matched to a gene: 5. CDR1 is SGDLS, CDR2 YYNGEE, per germline. The CDR3 covers 16 residues. The CDR3 loop reads CASSVEQRGATGELFF. The CDR3 DNA reads TGTGCCAGCAGCGTAGAACAGCGGGGGGCTACCGGGGAGCTGTTTTTT.

V usage is TRBV24-1 and J usage is TRBJ2-3; TRBD1 is a possible D gene (6 bases). The V end lost 4 bases, the J end lost 8 bases, and 18 bases lay between the germline ends. The CDR3 loop spans 15 amino acids. CDR1 is KGHDR and CDR2 is SFDVKD in the germline V gene. CDR3 residues: CATSEAWNAQGTQYF. DNA of the CDR3: TGTGCCACCAGTGAAGCATGGAACGCACAGGGTACGCAGTATTTT.

The chain is built from TRBV7-9 and TRBJ2-2; no firm D call. This CDR3 has 12 residues. With 5 bases removed from V and 4 bases from J, the gap between germline ends came to 5 bases. Germline loops: CDR1 SEHNR, CDR2 FQNEAQ (reference sequence). CDR3 loop: CASSISTGELFF. The CDR3 DNA reads TGTGCCAGCAGCATATCCACCGGGGAGCTGTTTTTT.

The rearrangement uses TRBV9 and TRBJ2-3, with TRBD1 matching 10 bases. Trimming at V came to 4 bases and at J to 3 bases, leaving 8 bases not matched to a gene. The CDR3 runs 16 residues. From germline, CDR1 is SGDLS and CDR2 YYNGEE. CDR3 protein: CASSIRTGGITDTQYF. DNA of the CDR3: TGTGCCAGCAGCATCAGGACAGGGGGAATTACAGATACGCAGTATTTT.

This rearrangement joins TRBV11-2 to TRBJ1-2; D unclear. This CDR3 has 13 amino acids. With 5 bases removed from V and 0 bases from J, the gap between germline ends came to 7 bases. From germline, CDR1 is SGHAT and CDR2 FQNNGV. CDR3 coding DNA: TGTGCCAGCAGCCCCGTAGCTAACTATGGCTACACCTTC. Translation gives CASSPVANYGYTF.

The chain carries TRBV10-2 and TRBJ1-3; no firm D call. The CDR3 consists of 12 residues. V shed 4 bases and J shed 13 bases, with 14 bases lying between them. CDR1 and CDR2 (germline): WSHSY, SAAADI. CDR3 loop: CASSGNPPGIYF. The CDR3 region has the DNA TGCGCCAGCAGTGGGAACCCGCCAGGAATATATTTT.

V usage is TRBV24-1 and J usage is TRBJ2-7, with 9 nucleotides matching TRBD1. From germline, CDR1 is KGHDR and CDR2 SFDVKD. The CDR3 runs 14 residues. The J segment lost 6 bases and the V segment lost 4 bases, leaving 6 bases of the junction unmatched. CDR3 in DNA: TGTGCCACCAGTGAGGGGGGACAGGGTGGCGAGCAGTACTTC. Protein sequence: CATSEGGQGGEQYF.

This clone came up a few times. This chain connects TRBV5-4 to TRBJ1-2, with TRBD1 matching over 10 bases. V lost 0 bases and J lost 4; bases outside the gene matches: 3. The CDR3 loop spans 15 amino acids. Germline CDR1 is SGHNT and CDR2 is YYREEE (reference sequence). CDR3 residues: CASSLGQGASYGYTF. The CDR3 DNA is TGTGCCAGCAGCTTGGGACAGGGGGCCTCCTATGGCTACACCTTC.

This chain's CDR3 is CASSVVSLAGDRSTDTQYF. The CDR3 region has the DNA TGTGCCAGCAGCGTAGTTTCCCTAGCGGGGGACCGCAGCACAGATACGCAGTATTTT. J is TRBJ2-3 and V is TRBV9; TRBD2 matches at 10 bases. J gave up 0 bases and V 0 bases, and 10 bases lay outside the gene matches. There are 19 residues in the CDR3. In germline, CDR1 is SGDLS, CDR2 YYNGEE.

This sequence joins TRBV2 and TRBJ2-7, with 8 bases aligning to TRBD1. This CDR3 is 17 amino acids long. Per the germline V gene, CDR1 is SNHLY and CDR2 is FYNNEI. The ends lost 3 bases at V and 1 base at J; junction bases unmatched: 11. CDR3 coding DNA: TGTGCCAGCAGTGAGCTTCTGGGGACAGGTTGGTCCTACGAGCAGTACTTC. It encodes CASSELLGTGWSYEQYF.

The CDR3 nucleotides are TGTGCCAGCAGCCCCTGGACAGTTAACTATGGCTACACCTTC. The encoded protein is CASSPWTVNYGYTF. The chain carries TRBV7-9 and TRBJ1-2; D possibly corresponds to TRBD1 (6 bases). Germline values: CDR1 SEHNR, CDR2 FQNEAQ (reference sequence). This CDR3 comprises 14 residues. V was trimmed by 5 bases and J by 1 base, leaving 11 bases between them.

The V and J genes are TRBV30 and TRBJ1-4; 7 bases match TRBD1. CDR1 and CDR2 (germline): GTSNPN, SVGIG (reference sequence). V lost 3 bases to trimming and J lost 5 bases; unmatched junction nucleotides: 0. This CDR3 comprises 12 residues. Here the CDR3 reads CAWRQGNEKLFF. The CDR3 region has the DNA TGTGCCTGGAGACAGGGGAATGAAAAACTGTTTTTT.

The chain employs TRBV19 and TRBJ2-2; maybe TRBD1 (6 bases). Germline CDR1 and CDR2: LNHDA and SQIVND (reference sequence). Trimming took off 3 bases at V and 5 bases at J, with 10 bases between the two ends. The CDR3 is 14 residues long. CDR3 DNA: TGTGCCAGTAGTATCCCTACAGGGACCGGGGAGCTGTTTTTT. Its protein product is CASSIPTGTGELFF.

This clone was observed once. The chain links TRBV6-5 to TRBJ1-3, with D possibly being TRBD1 (5 bases). V lost 6 bases and J lost 0, with 9 bases in between. This CDR3 spans 14 amino acids. CDR1 and CDR2 (germline): MNHEY, SVGAGI. CDR3 residues: CASRAQGSGNTIYF. CDR3 coding DNA: TGTGCCAGCAGAGCCCAGGGCTCTGGAAACACCATATATTTT.

The chain uses TRBV7-2 and TRBJ2-3; TRBD2 agrees at 11 bases. CDR1 and CDR2 (germline): SGHTA, FQGNSA. There are 16 residues in the CDR3. The V gene end was trimmed by 1 base and the J gene end by 4 bases; junction bases not matched to a gene: 4. CDR3 nucleotide sequence: TGTGCCAGCAGCTTAGAAAATAGCGGGGGGGCAGATACGCAGTATTTT. This translates into CASSLENSGGADTQYF.

This clone was picked up one time. The gene calls are TRBV4-1 and TRBJ1-4; D is perhaps TRBD1 (6 bases). V was trimmed by 1 base and J by 4 bases, leaving 22 bases between them. This CDR3 is built from 19 residues. Germline V gives CDR1 MGHRA, CDR2 YSYEKL. CDR3 in DNA: TGCGCCAGCAGCCAAGTTGGATTTGGACAGAAGGGGGATAATGAAAAACTGTTTTTT. Translating gives CASSQVGFGQKGDNEKLFF.